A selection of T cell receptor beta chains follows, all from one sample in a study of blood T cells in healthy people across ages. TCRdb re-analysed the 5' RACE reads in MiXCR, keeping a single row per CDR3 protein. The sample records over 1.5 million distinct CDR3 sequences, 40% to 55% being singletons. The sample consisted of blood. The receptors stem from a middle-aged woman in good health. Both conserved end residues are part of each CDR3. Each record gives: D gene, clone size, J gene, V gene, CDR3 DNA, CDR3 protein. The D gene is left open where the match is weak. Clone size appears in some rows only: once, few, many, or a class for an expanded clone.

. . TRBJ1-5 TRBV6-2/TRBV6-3 TGTGCCAGCAGTTGGGGTAACCCCAGAGGGGGCAATCAGCCCCAGCATTTT CASSWGNPRGGNQPQHF
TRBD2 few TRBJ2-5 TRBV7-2 TGTGCCAGCAGCTATAGCGGGGCCCCAGAGACCCAGTACTTC CASSYSGAPETQYF
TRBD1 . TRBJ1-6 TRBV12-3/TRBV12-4 TGTGCCAGCAGTCTTACAGGGGCCACGGCACCCCTCCACTTT CASSLTGATAPLHF
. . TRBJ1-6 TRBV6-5 TGTGCCAGCACAATACAGGGTACTAATTCACCCCTCCACTTT CASTIQGTNSPLHF
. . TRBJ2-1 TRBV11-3 TGTGCCAGCAGCCAACGGGACGCCCAGTACAATGAGCAGTTCTTC CASSQRDAQYNEQFF
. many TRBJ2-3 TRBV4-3 TGCGCCAGCAGCCTCCAAGGGGGGGCGGGGCCAAGCACAGATACGCAGTATTTT CASSLQGGAGPSTDTQYF
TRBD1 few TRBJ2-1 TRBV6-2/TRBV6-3 TGTGCCAGCAGGGCACGCGGGACAGGGCAATACAATGAGCAGTTCTTC CASRARGTGQYNEQFF
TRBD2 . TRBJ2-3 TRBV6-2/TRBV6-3 TGTGCCGGCAGTTCATCATTCGGACTAGTAACACTTCCAGATACGCAGTATTTT CAGSSSFGLVTLPDTQYF
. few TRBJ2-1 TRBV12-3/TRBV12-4 TGTGCCAGCAGTTTGACACCCCGGGGGAATGAGCAGTTCTTC CASSLTPRGNEQFF
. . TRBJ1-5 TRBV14 TGTGCCAGCAGCCGCGGAGGGCCCCAGCCCCAGCATTTT CASSRGGPQPQHF
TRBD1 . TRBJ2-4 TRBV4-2 TGTGCCAGCAGCCAAGCGGGACAGGGAACCGGCATTCAGTACTTC CASSQAGQGTGIQYF
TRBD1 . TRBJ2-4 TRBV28 TGTGCCAGCAGTTCTTCAGGGACAGGGCTAAAGAGAAACATTCAGTACTTC CASSSSGTGLKRNIQYF
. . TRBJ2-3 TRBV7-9 TGTGCCAGCAGCTCCGACAGGGAGGCGGCAGATACGCAGTATTTT CASSSDREAADTQYF
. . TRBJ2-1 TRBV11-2 TGTGCCAGCAGCCCTCCACACGGGGCACACAATGAGCAGTTCTTC CASSPPHGAHNEQFF
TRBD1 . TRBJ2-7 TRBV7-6 TGTGCCAGCAGCTTGGAGAACTTAGGACAGGGGAGGTACGAGCAGTACTTC CASSLENLGQGRYEQYF
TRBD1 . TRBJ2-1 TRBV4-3 TGCGCCCGACCCGGGACAGACAACAATGAGCAGTTCTTC CARPGTDNNEQFF
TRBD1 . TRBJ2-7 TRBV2 TGTGCCAGCAACAGGGGAACAGAGGAGCAGTACTTC CASNRGTEEQYF
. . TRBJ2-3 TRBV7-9 TGTGCCAGCCTCTTGGTTGGCTCGCGCACAGATACGCAGTATTTT CASLLVGSRTDTQYF
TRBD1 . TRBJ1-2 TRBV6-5 TGTGCCAGCAGGGGACAGGGGATCTATGGCTACACCTTC CASRGQGIYGYTF
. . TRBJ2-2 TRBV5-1 TGCGCCAGCAGCATTACAACCGCGAACACCGGGGAGCTGTTTTTT CASSITTANTGELFF
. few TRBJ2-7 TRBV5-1 TGCGCCAGCAGAGGCTCGATTGGGCCGGGGAACGAGCAGTACTTC CASRGSIGPGNEQYF
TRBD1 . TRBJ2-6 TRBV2 TGTGCCAGCAGTGAATCGGTTTGGGACAGGGTAAGGGCTGGGGCCAACGTCCTGACTTTC CASSESVWDRVRAGANVLTF
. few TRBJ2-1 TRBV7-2 TGTGCCAGCAGCTTAGTGTCCGGGACGAGATACAATGAGCAGTTCTTC CASSLVSGTRYNEQFF
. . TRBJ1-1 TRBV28 TGTGCCAGTGATAGCGGGGGGCAATATCCTAACACTGAAGCTTTCTTT CASDSGGQYPNTEAFF
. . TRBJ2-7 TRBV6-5 TGTGCCAGCATTCTGACAGGACGCTCCTACGAGCAGTACTTC CASILTGRSYEQYF
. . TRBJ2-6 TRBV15 TGTGCCACCAGCAGTAGGGACTTCGGCTCTGGGGCCAACGTCCTGACTTTC CATSSRDFGSGANVLTF
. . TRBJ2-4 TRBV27 TGTGCCAGCAGGTACAGGGCGAAAGAGATCCAGTACTTC CASRYRAKEIQYF
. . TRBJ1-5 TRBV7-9 TGTGCCAGCAGCCTAACCTCCGGGCCAAATCAGCCCCAGCATTTT CASSLTSGPNQPQHF
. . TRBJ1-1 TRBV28 TGTGCCAGCAGCACCCCCCAGGGGTGGGCCGAAGCTTTCTTT CASSTPQGWAEAFF
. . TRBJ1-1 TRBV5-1 TGCGCCAGCAGCTTGGGAGGGGGTCCCCTCACCACTGAAGCTTTCTTT CASSLGGGPLTTEAFF
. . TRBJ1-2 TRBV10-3 TGTGCCATCAGTTCAGGCAACTATGGCTACACCTTC CAISSGNYGYTF
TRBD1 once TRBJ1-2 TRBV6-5 TGTGCCAGCGGGGACAGTCCTAACTATGGCTACACCTTC CASGDSPNYGYTF
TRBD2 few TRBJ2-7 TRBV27 TGTGCCAGCAGTCCCCGAGCGGGGGGGAGGTCTTACGAGCAGTACTTC CASSPRAGGRSYEQYF
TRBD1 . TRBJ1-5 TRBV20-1 TGCAGTGCTAGTGGGACAGGGACCCTAAATCAGCCCCAGCATTTT CSASGTGTLNQPQHF